A selection of T cell receptor beta chains follows, all from one sample in a study of neoadjuvant anti-PD-1 for oral cavity cancer. Data came from immunoSEQ multiplex PCR; TCRdb stores just in-frame clones and leaves some out. The table lists 14,000 or so clones, roughly three quarters of them singletons. Source: PBMCs, taken after nivolumab (anti-PD-1) treatment. Source of these receptors: a person between 40 and 80 years old with oral cavity squamous cell carcinoma. The CDR3 runs from the conserved cysteine through the conserved F or W. Fields, in order: J gene, V gene, CDR3 protein.

TRBJ2-3 TRBV5-1 CASSQDRATDTQYF
TRBJ2-7 TRBV6-6 CASSRGSSYEQYF
TRBJ2-5 TRBV6-5 CANTPDRFQETQYF
TRBJ2-3 TRBV25-1 CASSEGGSTDTQYF
TRBJ1-3 TRBV2 CASSEEGDPSGNTIYF
TRBJ2-2 TRBV5-5 CASSDYSGRTGELFF
TRBJ1-5 TRBV4-1 CASGAVALNQPQHF
TRBJ2-7 TRBV29-1 CSATGHFYEQYF
TRBJ1-2 TRBV9 CASSVGQRQGYTF
TRBJ2-3 TRBV28 CASSNVGLAASTDTQYF
TRBJ2-5 TRBV9 CASSVGNGGPETQYF
TRBJ1-2 TRBV9 CASSVEGHLRGYTF
TRBJ2-5 TRBV27 CASSSPGQGRETQYF
TRBJ1-1 TRBV7-9 CATERAGGTEAFF
TRBJ2-7 TRBV27 CASRPDRGLGPPTYEQYF
TRBJ1-3 TRBV6-4 CASSEVDRETPSGNTIYF
TRBJ2-4 TRBV10-3 CAISDSGTAKNIQYF
TRBJ1-1 TRBV19 CASSIGGSNTEAFF
TRBJ1-4 TRBV12-2 CASRLVPGLDEKLFF
TRBJ2-7 TRBV10-2 CASRRTSGYEQYF
TRBJ2-2 TRBV7-3 CASSLEGLGTGELFF
TRBJ2-7 TRBV10-2 CASSPGSSYEQYF
TRBJ1-5 TRBV5-1 CASSLATGGNQPQHF
TRBJ2-5 TRBV11-3 CASSPGQIWQETQYF
TRBJ2-5 TRBV19 CASRRGATGTQYF
TRBJ1-4 TRBV30 CAWSALGLYNEKLFF
TRBJ2-3 TRBV7-6 CASSLWASGGAGTDTQYF
TRBJ2-7 TRBV27 CASSLSLLSGFTWNEQYF
TRBJ2-1 TRBV11-2 CASSSRVSYNEQFF
TRBJ2-7 TRBV28 CASSSPGSPGGQYF
TRBJ1-5 TRBV19 CASMSGRGNAQPQHF
TRBJ2-7 TRBV7-8 CASSFGEAAFTYEQYF
TRBJ2-7 TRBV14 CASSQVLATGGLSYEQYF
TRBJ2-1 TRBV5-1 CASSLVGTSSYNEQFF
TRBJ2-1 TRBV4-1 CASSSNLWHSLSNEQFF
TRBJ2-6 TRBV6-1 CASSDYPGANVLTF
TRBJ1-1 TRBV5-1 CASSLGQGAGEAFF
TRBJ2-5 TRBV6-1 CASSEKRTFQETQYF